A selection of T cell receptor beta chains follows, all from one sample in a study of shared clonotypes between healthy human individuals. Clones were sequenced by immunoSEQ multiplex PCR, and TCRdb holds only the in-frame ones, with some missing. The sample lists some 1,600,000 clones, approximately 98% occurring once. Sample: naive CD4+ T cells sorted from blood. These receptors originate from a man younger than 40 in good health. CDR3s include the opening cysteine and the closing phenylalanine or tryptophan. Fields, in order: CDR3 length, V gene, D gene, J gene, clone size, CDR3 protein, CDR3 DNA. The D gene is left open where the match is weak. Rows give clone size only sometimes, using once, few, many, or a class for an expanded clone.

15	TRBV6-5	TRBD2	TRBJ2-2	NA	CASRELAGVGGELFF	TGTGCCAGCAGAGAACTAGCGGGAGTCGGCGGGGAGCTGTTTTTT
16	TRBV5-1	NA	TRBJ2-7	once	CASSLTRTVSAYEQYF	TGCGCCAGCAGCCTGACCCGGACAGTAAGTGCCTACGAGCAGTACTTC
14	TRBV28	NA	TRBJ1-1	once	CASSLGPRDTEAFF	TGTGCCAGCAGTTTAGGTCCTCGGGACACTGAAGCTTTCTTT
19	TRBV6-1	TRBD1	TRBJ2-7	NA	CASSVPGTGAPRSSYEQYF	TGTGCCAGCAGTGTTCCCGGGACAGGGGCTCCCCGAAGCTCCTACGAGCAGTACTTC
16	TRBV19	NA	TRBJ1-2	NA	CASSIDHRPTGSGYTF	TGTGCCAGTAGTATAGATCATCGGCCAACAGGGTCTGGCTACACCTTC
15	TRBV19	TRBD2	TRBJ2-7	NA	CASSLYSGAPYEQYF	TGTGCCAGTAGTTTGTATAGCGGGGCCCCCTACGAGCAGTACTTC
14	TRBV5-1	TRBD1	TRBJ1-2	NA	CASSHSDRSYGYTF	TGCGCCAGCAGCCATTCGGACAGGAGCTATGGCTACACCTTC
16	TRBV18	TRBD1	TRBJ2-5	NA	CASSPLGTGSWETQYF	TGTGCCAGCTCACCCCTTGGGACAGGGTCGTGGGAGACCCAGTACTTC
14	TRBV9	NA	TRBJ2-7	NA	CASSVGTVGNEQYF	TGTGCCAGCAGCGTAGGTACAGTGGGGAACGAGCAGTACTTC
13	TRBV9	NA	TRBJ1-1	NA	CASSVGAGSEAFF	TGTGCCAGCAGCGTAGGGGCCGGGAGTGAAGCTTTCTTT
18	TRBV28	TRBD2	TRBJ2-1	NA	CASSFGLAGGVTYNEQFF	TGTGCCAGCAGTTTTGGGCTAGCGGGAGGGGTGACCTACAATGAGCAGTTCTTC
16	TRBV7-9	TRBD1	TRBJ2-7	NA	CASSFYRGDLGYEQYF	TGTGCCAGCAGCTTTTACAGGGGCGATTTGGGCTACGAGCAGTACTTC
16	TRBV15	TRBD2	TRBJ2-7	NA	CATSSLHSGRLHEQYF	TGTGCCACCAGCAGCCTCCATAGCGGGAGGTTACACGAGCAGTACTTC
13	TRBV5-5	NA	TRBJ2-1	NA	CASSLGQHGEQFF	TGTGCCAGCAGCTTGGGGCAGCATGGCGAGCAGTTCTTC
14	TRBV4-1	NA	TRBJ1-5	NA	CASSQDPINQPQHF	TGCGCCAGCAGCCAAGATCCGATCAATCAGCCCCAGCATTTT
13	TRBV6-1	NA	TRBJ1-4	NA	CASSEIEGGKLFF	TGTGCCAGCAGTGAAATTGAAGGAGGCAAACTGTTTTTT
13	TRBV9	NA	TRBJ2-1	NA	CASSVRMNNEQFF	TGTGCCAGCAGCGTAAGGATGAACAATGAGCAGTTCTTC
13	TRBV28	NA	TRBJ1-5	NA	CASSSGVIQPQHF	TGTGCCAGCAGTTCAGGAGTGATTCAGCCCCAGCATTTT
12	TRBV29-1	NA	TRBJ2-5	NA	CSKMGQKETQYF	TGCAGCAAAATGGGCCAAAAAGAGACCCAGTACTTC
14	TRBV29-1	TRBD1	TRBJ2-3	NA	CSVVGTAETDTQYF	TGCAGCGTGGTGGGGACAGCAGAAACAGATACGCAGTATTTT
15	TRBV4-1	NA	TRBJ2-4	NA	CASSQLFGAKNIQYF	TGCGCCAGCAGCCAACTCTTCGGAGCCAAAAACATTCAGTACTTC
16	TRBV7-3	TRBD2	TRBJ2-2	NA	CASSLGLAGEVGELFF	TGTGCCAGCAGCTTAGGGCTAGCGGGAGAGGTCGGGGAGCTGTTTTTT
13	TRBV11-3	NA	TRBJ2-3	NA	CASSITSADTQYF	TGTGCCAGCAGTATTACTAGTGCAGATACGCAGTATTTT
13	TRBV13	NA	TRBJ1-4	once	CASSLTGNEKLFF	TGTGCCAGCAGCTTAACGGGTAATGAAAAACTGTTTTTT
12	TRBV11-2	TRBD1	TRBJ2-7	NA	CASSQTRTGQYF	TGTGCCAGCAGCCAGACACGGACAGGGCAGTACTTC
16	TRBV5-1	TRBD2	TRBJ2-1	NA	CASSLTAGPLNNEQFF	TGCGCCAGCAGCCTGACAGCGGGACCGCTGAACAATGAGCAGTTCTTC
17	TRBV9	NA	TRBJ1-4	NA	CASSAYFNGLGSEKLFF	TGTGCCAGCAGCGCCTACTTTAACGGCCTAGGGTCCGAAAAACTGTTTTTT
13	TRBV18	NA	TRBJ2-5	NA	CASSPLGQETQYF	TGTGCCAGCTCACCACTAGGCCAAGAGACCCAGTACTTC
13	TRBV25-1	TRBD1	TRBJ2-1	NA	CASRQTGESEQFF	TGTGCCAGCAGGCAGACAGGGGAAAGTGAGCAGTTCTTC
13	TRBV18	NA	TRBJ2-5	NA	CASSPGTAETQYF	TGTGCCAGCTCGCCTGGGACGGCGGAGACCCAGTACTTC
13	TRBV28	TRBD2	TRBJ2-5	NA	CASSTPGLEIQYF	TGTGCCAGCAGCACACCGGGACTAGAGATCCAGTACTTC
16	TRBV7-9	TRBD2	TRBJ2-2	NA	CASSTPGLENTGELFF	TGTGCCAGCAGCACCCCGGGACTAGAGAACACCGGGGAGCTGTTTTTT
15	TRBV4-2	NA	TRBJ2-2	once	CASSQYLGYTGELFF	TGTGCCAGCAGCCAGTATCTCGGATACACCGGGGAGCTGTTTTTT
16	TRBV18	TRBD2	TRBJ2-7	NA	CASSPFSGISSYEQYF	TGTGCCAGCTCACCATTTAGCGGGATTAGTTCCTACGAGCAGTACTTC
12	TRBV6-6	NA	TRBJ1-1	NA	CASTAADTEAFF	TGTGCCAGCACCGCCGCGGACACTGAAGCTTTCTTT
14	TRBV5-1	TRBD2	TRBJ2-7	NA	CASAGTSGTHEQYF	TGCGCCAGCGCCGGGACTAGCGGGACCCACGAGCAGTACTTC
14	TRBV7-2	TRBD2	TRBJ2-7	NA	CASSLVGLKSEQYF	TGTGCCAGCAGCTTAGTGGGACTAAAATCCGAGCAGTACTTC
14	TRBV2	NA	TRBJ2-3	NA	CASSDKITYATQYF	TGTGCCAGCAGTGATAAAATCACATATGCTACGCAGTATTTT
15	TRBV9	NA	TRBJ2-3	NA	CASSLRTVATDTQYF	TGTGCCAGCAGCTTGCGGACGGTCGCCACAGATACGCAGTATTTT
17	TRBV18	TRBD1	TRBJ2-3	NA	CASSALPQGSPTDTQYF	TGTGCCAGCTCAGCCCTGCCACAGGGGTCGCCAACAGATACGCAGTATTTT
16	TRBV28	TRBD1	TRBJ2-7	once	CASSSSGTGASYEQYF	TGTGCCAGCAGTTCATCCGGGACAGGGGCCTCCTACGAGCAGTACTTC
14	TRBV28	NA	TRBJ2-7	NA	CASSFAGLLGEQYF	TGTGCCAGCAGTTTTGCGGGGCTGCTGGGCGAGCAGTACTTC
13	TRBV28	TRBD1	TRBJ1-5	few	CASRGQGDQPQHF	TGTGCCAGCAGGGGACAGGGAGATCAGCCCCAGCATTTT
14	TRBV11-2	NA	TRBJ1-1	NA	CASSPSFRDTEAFF	TGTGCCAGCAGCCCCTCGTTCCGGGACACTGAAGCTTTCTTT
14	TRBV5-1	NA	TRBJ1-2	NA	CASSATQGFNGYTF	TGCGCCAGCAGCGCCACCCAGGGTTTTAATGGCTACACCTTC
20	TRBV7-2	TRBD2	TRBJ2-1	NA	CASSLARTSGYPSSYNEQFF	TGTGCCAGCAGCTTAGCGAGAACTAGCGGTTACCCGAGCTCCTACAATGAGCAGTTCTTC
14	TRBV28	TRBD2	TRBJ2-7	NA	CASSLAGGPYEQYF	TGTGCCAGCAGTTTAGCGGGAGGGCCTTACGAGCAGTACTTC
15	TRBV4-1	TRBD2	TRBJ2-1	NA	CASSQVTSGYNEQFF	TGCGCCAGCAGCCAAGTGACTAGCGGATACAATGAGCAGTTCTTC
15	TRBV19	NA	TRBJ2-6	NA	CASSIDSAGANVLTF	TGTGCCAGTAGTATAGACTCGGCTGGGGCCAACGTCCTGACTTTC
13	TRBV6-5	NA	TRBJ1-1	NA	CASSYLRNTEAFF	TGTGCCAGCAGTTACCTCCGGAACACTGAAGCTTTCTTT
14	TRBV6-5	TRBD2	TRBJ2-7	once	CASSYTSGTYEQYF	TGTGCCAGCAGTTACACTAGCGGGACCTACGAGCAGTACTTC
15	TRBV5-1	NA	TRBJ1-4	once	CASSFYGGAGEKLFF	TGCGCCAGCAGCTTTTATGGGGGCGCAGGTGAAAAACTGTTTTTT
12	TRBV6-5	NA	TRBJ1-1	once	CASSGGGTEAFF	TGTGCCAGCAGTGGAGGGGGCACTGAAGCTTTCTTT
16	TRBV4-1	NA	TRBJ2-1	NA	CASSQPLEDRNNEQFF	TGCGCCAGCAGCCAACCATTAGAGGACAGAAACAATGAGCAGTTCTTC